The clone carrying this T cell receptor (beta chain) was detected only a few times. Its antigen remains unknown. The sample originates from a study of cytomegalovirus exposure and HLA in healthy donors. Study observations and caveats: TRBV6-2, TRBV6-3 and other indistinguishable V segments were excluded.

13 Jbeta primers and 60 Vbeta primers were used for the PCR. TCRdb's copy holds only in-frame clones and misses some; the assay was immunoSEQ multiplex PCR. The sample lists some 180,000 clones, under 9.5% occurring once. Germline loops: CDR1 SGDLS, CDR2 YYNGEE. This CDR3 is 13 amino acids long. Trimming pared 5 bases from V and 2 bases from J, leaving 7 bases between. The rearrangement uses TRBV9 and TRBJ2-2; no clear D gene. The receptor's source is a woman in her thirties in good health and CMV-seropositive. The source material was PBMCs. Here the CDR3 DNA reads TGTGCCAGCAGGACTTTAAACACCGGGGAGCTGTTTTTT. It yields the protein CASRTLNTGELFF.